The entry below describes one TCR beta chain. The sample belongs to a study of PD-1 blockade in classical Hodgkin lymphoma. The table came from immunoSEQ multiplex PCR; TCRdb's copy has only in-frame clones and leaves some out. This table has 90,000 to 130,000 clones, approximately 90% appearing once. The germline CDR1 and CDR2 sequences are MNHEY and SMNVEV (reference sequence). The CDR3 consists of 18 residues. J was trimmed by 7 bases and V by 4 bases; bases with no gene match: 15. Each patient's relapse followed autologous stem cell transplantation, and brentuximab vedotin exposure varied. The receptor comes from a human donor with classical Hodgkin lymphoma. Source: peripheral blood mononuclear cells (PBMCs), taken before the second cycle of nivolumab. The V call is TRBV27, the J call TRBJ2-5; 13 positions agree with TRBD2. In DNA form, the CDR3 reads TGTGCCAGCAGTTATCGGACTAGCGGGAGCCAAATCGAATGGACCCAGTACTTC. It translates to CASSYRTSGSQIEWTQYF.